The 6 T cell receptor beta chains below all came from one sample that was sequenced in a study of blood T cell repertoires in COVID-19. The data were produced by immunoSEQ multiplex PCR, yet TCRdb's version contains in-frame clones alone and is incomplete. Of roughly 100,000 clones listed, 85% to 90% are singletons. Specimen: peripheral blood. All receptors derive from a man aged 45-65 years with COVID-19, enrolled during active disease.

V gene TRBV24-1 combines with J gene TRBJ2-5; TRBD1 matches 7 bases. The V gene's germline CDR1 is KGHDR and CDR2 SFDVKD. The CDR3 is made up of 15 amino acids. The trim removed 0 bases at V and 3 bases at J, leaving 3 bases unmatched. This CDR3 is CATSDLGTDEETQYF. The CDR3 DNA reads as TGTGCCACCAGTGATTTGGGGACAGACGAAGAGACCCAGTACTTC.

This clone was seen a single time. This CDR3 reads CASIPVWLAGGSTDTQYF. CDR3 DNA sequence: TGTGCCAGCATACCCGTTTGGCTAGCGGGGGGTTCCACAGATACGCAGTATTTT. J is TRBJ2-3 and V is TRBV21-1; the tabulated D call, TRBD2, remains unverified against the DNA. TRBV21-1 is a pseudogene locus. CDR3 length: 18 residues.

The chain is built from TRBV5-1 and TRBJ2-5; tentative D call: TRBD1 (6 bases). Trimming left V 0 bases short and J 5 bases short, with 11 bases between. CDR3 length equals 14 residues. Germline CDR1 SGHRS, CDR2 YFSETQ. CDR3 sequence: CASSLVNRDETQYF. In nucleotides, the CDR3 is TGCGCCAGCAGCTTGGTTAACAGGGATGAGACCCAGTACTTC. Variable domain in full (rest from reference TRBV5-1 and TRBJ2-5): KAGVTQTPRYLIKTRGQQVTLSCSPISGHRSVSWYQQTPGQGLQFLFEYFSETQRNKGNFPGRFSGRQFSNSRSEMNVSTLELGDSALYLCASSLVNRDETQYFGPGTRLLVL.

The chain uses TRBV13 and TRBJ1-3; D not certain. Trimming stripped 3 bases from V and 0 bases from J, with 9 bases between. Germline V gene data show CDR1 as PRHDT and CDR2 as FYEKMQ (reference sequence). CDR3 length: 15 amino acids. The CDR3, as DNA: TGTGCCAGCAGCTTTGCGGATTACTCTGGAAACACCATATATTTT. Protein product: CASSFADYSGNTIYF.

V usage is TRBV3-1 (or the pseudogene TRBV3-2) and J usage is TRBJ1-1; D is possibly TRBD1 (5 bases). The CDR3 spans 14 residues. CDR1 LGHDT and CDR2 YNNKEL come from the germline V gene (reference sequence). Trimming cost V 6 bases and J 5 bases, with 16 bases left between them. DNA for the CDR3: TGTGCCAGCAGGGAACGAGGTGGGGGGACTGAAGCTTTCTTT. This translates into CASRERGGGTEAFF.

This rearrangement joins TRBV27 to TRBJ1-1; a weak D match, TRBD1 (6 bases). This CDR3 is 14 amino acids long. Trimming removed 9 bases at V and 0 bases at J, with 14 bases between. CDR1 MNHEY and CDR2 SMNVEV come from the germline V gene (reference sequence). As DNA, the CDR3 is TGTGCCAGTTTGGGGGGGGCACTGAACACTGAAGCTTTCTTT. This sequence encodes CASLGGALNTEAFF.